This T cell receptor beta chain was sequenced during a study of early stage breast cancer tumors. Study observations and caveats: Tumor and normal breast were distinguished via blood comparison in about 90% of the 16 patients.

Concerning this clone itself: The antigen remains unidentified.

Germline loops: CDR1 MNHNS, CDR2 SASEGT. The V end was cut by 2 bases, the J end by 8 bases, with 12 bases between. The CDR3 loop spans 14 amino acids. Profiled with immunoSEQ multiplex PCR; TCRdb holds only in-frame clones, not every one. Of about 72,000 clones listed, roughly 84% are singletons. The sequencing sample was made of blood. The sequence was obtained from a person aged 55 to 70 with breast cancer. This chain connects TRBV6-1 to TRBJ1-4; unclear D gene. CDR3 in amino acids: CASSEQAQGEKLFF. The CDR3 bases are TGTGCCAGCAGTGAACAGGCTCAAGGGGAAAAACTGTTTTTT.